Shown below are 26 T cell receptor beta chains from a single sample sequenced in a study of T-cell memory formation after mild COVID-19. TCRdb reanalysed the 5' RACE reads using MiXCR and keeps one entry per CDR3 protein. The sample lists about 280,000 distinct CDR3 sequences, approximately 7.6% occurring once. Specimen: PBMCs or a T cell subset sorted from them (not recorded which). All receptors come from a man between 18 and 29 years old who had mild COVID-19 (a few samples of this study predate the infection). Cell type and time point are not known.

This rearrangement joins TRBV4-3 to TRBJ1-1; 7 bases fit TRBD1. With V trimmed by 2 bases and J by 5 bases, 8 bases remained unmatched. Germline loops: CDR1 LGHNA, CDR2 YSLEER. The length of the CDR3 is 15 residues. CDR3 DNA sequence: TGCGCCAGCAGCCAATTCTTGACAGGGTTAACTGAAGCTTTCTTT. It yields the protein CASSQFLTGLTEAFF.

This clonotype came up a few times. This rearrangement joins TRBV20-1 to TRBJ2-5; a weak D match, TRBD2 (6 bases). CDR1 is DFQATT and CDR2 is SNEGSKA in the germline V gene (reference sequence). The V gene lost 1 base and the J gene lost 7 bases, with 16 bases spanning the gap. This CDR3 is 14 amino acids long. CDR3 coding DNA: TGCAGTGCTAGAGGGGTAACGGGGGTAGTGACCCAGTACTTC. This gives the protein CSARGVTGVVTQYF.

The chain has TRBV12-3 or TRBV12-4 and TRBJ2-5; 11 positions agree with TRBD2. This CDR3 region has 14 residues. With 5 bases clipped from V and 5 bases from J, the junction kept 4 bases outside the gene matches. The CDR3 nucleotides read TGTGCCAGCAGTCCCCGGACTAGCGGGGAGACCCAGTACTTC. It translates to CASSPRTSGETQYF.

This clonotype was counted between two and nine times. The genes are TRBV15 and TRBJ2-1; D is unresolved. Trimming shortened V by 8 bases and J by 6 bases, and 14 bases separated the two germline ends. The CDR3 length is 13 residues. Looked up from germline, CDR1 is LNHNV and CDR2 is YYDKDF (reference sequence). The CDR3 is CATRPGWTNEQFF. CDR3 in DNA: TGTGCCACCCGGCCGGGTTGGACCAATGAGCAGTTCTTC.

CDR3 protein: CASSLSQASGGHEQYF. CDR3 bases: TGCGCCAGCAGCCTTTCCCAGGCTAGCGGGGGGCACGAGCAGTACTTC. This chain links TRBV5-1 with TRBJ2-7; 11 bases agree with TRBD2. Per germline, CDR1 SGHRS and CDR2 YFSETQ. V was pared by 4 bases and J by 5 bases, with 11 bases of the junction left unmatched. CDR3 length: 16 residues.

This clonotype has just a few counts. The chain carries TRBV20-1 and TRBJ2-3, with TRBD2 as a possible D gene (6 bases). CDR1 and CDR2 (germline): DFQATT, SNEGSKA (reference sequence). The ends were cut back, 7 bases at V and 1 base at J, with 9 bases in the middle. The CDR3 contains 12 residues. The CDR3: CSGGGGTDTQYF. The CDR3 DNA reads as TGCAGTGGGGGCGGGGGCACAGATACGCAGTATTTT.

The table lists this clonotype with a few counts. The chain employs TRBV4-1 and TRBJ2-2; D is ambiguous. The CDR3 contains 14 residues. V lost 2 bases and J lost 7, with 11 bases in between. CDR1 is MGHRA, CDR2 YSYEKL, per germline. Here the CDR3 reads CASSQPGRDGELFF. CDR3 sequence (DNA): TGCGCCAGCAGCCAACCTGGAAGGGACGGGGAGCTGTTTTTT.

The chain recombines TRBV28 with TRBJ2-7; possible D gene TRBD1, 6 bases. The CDR3 is made up of 15 amino acids. V lost 6 bases and J lost 4, with 19 bases in between. Germline CDR1 is MDHEN and CDR2 is SYDVKM. This CDR3 is CASSSADSFIYEQYV. CDR3 bases: TGTGCCAGCAGCTCTGCGGACAGTTTTATTTACGAGCAGTACGTC.

This sequence joins TRBV10-3 and TRBJ2-3; the match to TRBD2 covers 8 bases. Germline V lookup: CDR1 ENHRY, CDR2 SYGVKD. The length of the CDR3 is 14 residues. V shed 8 bases, J shed 5 bases, and the junction held 9 bases outside the gene matches. CDR3 region: CAIGHGGALDTQYF. Written as DNA, the CDR3 is TGTGCCATCGGGCACGGGGGGGCTTTAGATACGCAGTATTTT.

This clonotype was counted a few times. The rearrangement uses TRBV6-1 and TRBJ1-2; a possible D gene is TRBD1 (5 bases). V lost 4 bases to trimming and J lost 4 bases, with 16 bases between them. Germline V gene data show CDR1 as MNHNS and CDR2 as SASEGT. The CDR3 is 15 amino acids. The CDR3 nucleotides read TGTGCCAGCAGTGGCCGGGGGGGGTCGGTCTATGGCTACACCTTC. Amino acids: CASSGRGGSVYGYTF.

This clonotype was recorded a few times. The CDR3 protein is CASRLGARNTEAFF. CDR3 nucleotides: TGCGCCAGCAGGCTCGGAGCCAGGAACACTGAAGCTTTCTTT. The V and J genes are TRBV10-2 and TRBJ1-1; no clear D gene. Germline V gene sequence: CDR1 WSHSY, CDR2 SAAADI. V gave up 6 bases and J gave up 1 base, with 12 bases separating them. This CDR3 comprises 14 residues.

In its sample, this clonotype was seen a few times. The genes are TRBV20-1 and TRBJ2-3; D gene ambiguous. The CDR3 spans 14 residues. Trimming stripped 4 bases from V and 2 bases from J, with 13 bases between. Germline CDR1 and CDR2: DFQATT and SNEGSKA (reference sequence). CDR3: CSATNPLNTDTQYF. CDR3 DNA: TGCAGTGCTACCAATCCACTTAACACAGATACGCAGTATTTT.

This clonotype was observed many times. V usage is TRBV6-5 and J usage is TRBJ1-6; D may be TRBD1 (6 bases). Germline CDR1 is MNHEY and CDR2 is SVGAGI. CDR3 length equals 15 residues. Trimming took off 7 bases at V and 7 bases at J, with 17 bases between the two ends. CDR3 sequence reads: CASNHRGGRNSPLHF. The CDR3 DNA follows: TGTGCCAGCAACCATCGAGGGGGGAGGAATTCACCCCTCCACTTT.

This clonotype was counted between two and nine times. The rearrangement joins TRBV18 to TRBJ2-3; tentatively, D is TRBD1 or TRBD2 (5 bases each). The CDR3 consists of 17 residues. Germline loops: CDR1 KGHSH, CDR2 LQKENI. Deletions cut 5 bases from V and 0 bases from J, with 18 bases between. The CDR3 coding sequence is TGTGCCAGCTCAAATGGGGCGGGCCGCCCTAGCACAGATACGCAGTATTTT. It translates to CASSNGAGRPSTDTQYF. Full variable domain (outside the CDR3, taken from reference TRBV18 and TRBJ2-3): NAGVMQNPRHLVRRRGQEARLRCSPMKGHSHVYWYRQLPEEGLKFMVYLQKENIIDESGMPKERFSAEFPKEGPSILRIQQVVRGDSAAYFCASSNGAGRPSTDTQYFGPGTRLTVL.

V gene TRBV7-9 combines with J gene TRBJ2-2; possible D gene TRBD1, 6 bases. V was clipped by 3 bases and J by 1 base, with 12 bases between them. CDR1 SEHNR and CDR2 FQNEAQ come from the germline V gene (reference sequence). CDR3 length equals 16 residues. The CDR3, as DNA: TGTGCCAGCAGCTTGATTGGGGGCCTGAACACCGGGGAGCTGTTTTTT. It codes for CASSLIGGLNTGELFF.

This clonotype came up a few times. The chain's CDR3 is CASSWGQGTDTQYF. In nucleotides, the CDR3 is TGTGCCAGCAGCTGGGGACAGGGAACAGATACGCAGTATTTT. This chain joins TRBV5-4 and TRBJ2-3; 9 nucleotides match TRBD1. Trimming removed 3 bases from V and 3 bases from J; junction bases left unmatched: 2. The CDR3 contains 14 residues. Germline V gives CDR1 SGHNT, CDR2 YYREEE (reference sequence).

This clonotype was observed many times. This chain uses TRBV20-1 with TRBJ2-3, with D tentatively TRBD2 (5 bases). CDR3 size: 13 residues. Looked up from germline, CDR1 is DFQATT and CDR2 is SNEGSKA (reference sequence). Trimming cost V 7 bases and J 1 base, with 12 bases left between them. The DNA of the CDR3 is TGCAGTGTGCGGGCGGTGGGCACAGATACGCAGTATTTT. It specifies CSVRAVGTDTQYF.

This clonotype came up a few times. The chain uses TRBV9 and TRBJ2-7, with TRBD1 identical over 11 bases. With 3 bases clipped from V and 6 bases from J, the junction kept 11 bases outside the gene matches. This CDR3 has 16 amino acids. Per germline, CDR1 SGDLS and CDR2 YYNGEE. As DNA, the CDR3 is TGTGCCAGCAGCGCACCGGGACAGGGGGGTTTTGGCGAGCAGTACTTC. Translated, it gives CASSAPGQGGFGEQYF. The full variable domain, in which reference TRBV9 and TRBJ2-7 provide the parts outside the CDR3, is DSGVTQTPKHLITATGQRVTLRCSPRSGDLSVYWYQQSLDQGLQFLIQYYNGEERAKGNILERFSAQQFPDLHSELNLSSLELGDSALYFCASSAPGQGGFGEQYFGPGTRLTVT.

This sequence joins TRBV20-1 and TRBJ2-2, with 11 bases aligning to TRBD2. The germline gives CDR1 DFQATT, CDR2 SNEGSKA (reference sequence). CDR3 length: 14 amino acids. V trimming: 3 bases; J trimming: 6 bases; junction bases outside the gene matches: 3. The CDR3 loop is CSARVAGGPGELFF. In DNA form, the CDR3 reads TGCAGTGCTAGGGTAGCGGGGGGGCCCGGGGAGCTGTTTTTT.

This clonotype has more than one count but fewer than ten. CDR3 residues: CASSLVGGGSSSYEQYF. Here the CDR3 DNA reads TGTGCCAGCAGTTTAGTGGGGGGCGGGTCCTCCTCCTACGAGCAGTACTTC. The chain joins TRBV12-3 or TRBV12-4 to TRBJ2-7; D tentatively fits TRBD1 or TRBD2 (6 bases each). CDR3 length: 17 amino acids. V was trimmed by 1 base and J by 0 bases, leaving 16 bases between them.

This chain links TRBV6-5 with TRBJ1-1; D remains unclear. Germline V gene lookup returns CDR1 MNHEY and CDR2 SVGAGI. V was pared by 6 bases and J by 1 base, with 12 bases between. CDR3 length equals 14 residues. The CDR3 here is CASSKSVGNTEAFF. CDR3 in DNA: TGTGCCAGCAGCAAGTCTGTGGGGAACACTGAAGCTTTCTTT.

Only a few counts were recorded for this clonotype. V usage is TRBV5-1 and J usage is TRBJ2-3, with 9 bases that match TRBD2. Germline CDR1 SGHRS, CDR2 YFSETQ. The J segment lost 6 bases and the V segment lost 5 bases, leaving 7 bases of the junction unmatched. The CDR3 covers 14 residues. The CDR3 region has the DNA TGCGCCAGCAGGAAGCGGGGGGCCAGCGATACGCAGTATTTT. Translation: CASRKRGASDTQYF.

This clonotype was found many times. The V and J genes are TRBV5-1 and TRBJ2-5, with D perhaps matching TRBD1 (5 bases). The length of the CDR3 is 13 residues. The V gene's germline CDR1 is SGHRS and CDR2 YFSETQ. Trimming cost V 3 bases and J 1 base, with 7 bases left between them. The DNA of the CDR3 is TGCGCCAGCAGCTACAGGTTCCAAGAGACCCAGTACTTC. It encodes CASSYRFQETQYF.

This chain uses TRBV15 with TRBJ2-3; D call uncertain. V lost 0 bases to trimming and J lost 6 bases, with 16 bases between them. This CDR3 spans 16 amino acids. Germline loops: CDR1 LNHNV, CDR2 YYDKDF (reference sequence). CDR3 in DNA: TGTGCCACCAGCAGAGATCGCTCGTACCCTGAGGATACGCAGTATTTT. Its translation: CATSRDRSYPEDTQYF.

This clonotype was counted ten times or more. Just one base apart from a much larger clone, this may be a read error. The V gene is TRBV11-2, the J gene TRBJ2-3, with D unclear. V was clipped by 2 bases and J by 5 bases, with 5 bases between them. The CDR3 is 12 amino acids. Germline V gene data show CDR1 as SGHAT and CDR2 as FQNNGV. Written as DNA, the CDR3 is TGTGCCAGCAGCTTAAAAGGAGATACGCAGTATTTT. Its protein product is CASSLKGDTQYF.

Ten or more counts support this clonotype. The J gene is TRBJ2-7, the V gene TRBV18; D unresolved. Looked up from germline, CDR1 is KGHSH and CDR2 is LQKENI. V lost 4 bases to trimming and J lost 3 bases, with 7 bases between them. This CDR3 region has 12 residues. The CDR3 region is CASSQANYEQYF. DNA for the CDR3: TGTGCCAGCTCACAGGCTAACTACGAGCAGTACTTC.